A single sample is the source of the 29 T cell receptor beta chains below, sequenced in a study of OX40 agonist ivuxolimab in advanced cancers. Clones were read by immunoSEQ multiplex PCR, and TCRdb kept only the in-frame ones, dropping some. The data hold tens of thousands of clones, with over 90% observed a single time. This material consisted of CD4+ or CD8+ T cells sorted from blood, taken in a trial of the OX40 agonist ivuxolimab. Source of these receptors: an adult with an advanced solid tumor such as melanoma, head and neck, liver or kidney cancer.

CDR3 bases: TGTGCCAGCAGCGTGTCAGGCTATGCATCCTACGAGCAGTACTTC. This translates into CASSVSGYASYEQYF. The chain is built from TRBV9 and TRBJ2-7; no definite D call. This CDR3 comprises 15 residues. Germline V gives CDR1 SGDLS, CDR2 YYNGEE. V was pared by 2 bases and J by 1 base, with 13 bases between.

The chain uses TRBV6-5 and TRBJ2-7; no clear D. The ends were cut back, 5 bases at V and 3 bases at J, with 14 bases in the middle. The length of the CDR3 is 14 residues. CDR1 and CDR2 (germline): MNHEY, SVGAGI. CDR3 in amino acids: CASSRFSTNYEQYF. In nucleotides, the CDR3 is TGTGCCAGCAGTCGTTTTAGTACAAACTACGAGCAGTACTTC.

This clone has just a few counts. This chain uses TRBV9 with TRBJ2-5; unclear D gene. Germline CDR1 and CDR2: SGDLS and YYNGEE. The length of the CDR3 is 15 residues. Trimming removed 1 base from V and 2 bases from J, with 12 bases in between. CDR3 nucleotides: TGTGCCAGCAGCGTAACGGACGCAGTTCAAGAGACCCAGTACTTC. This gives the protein CASSVTDAVQETQYF.

DNA for the CDR3: TGTGCCAGTACAGCTTTGGGAGGAGCGGACCAAGAGACCCAGTACTTC. Protein sequence: CASTALGGADQETQYF. This sequence joins TRBV7-8 and TRBJ2-5; possible D gene TRBD2, 6 bases. The CDR3 contains 16 residues. Germline loops: CDR1 SGHVS, CDR2 FQNEAQ. Between the trimmed V and J ends, which lost 9 bases and 0 bases, there was a span of 20 bases.

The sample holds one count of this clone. The CDR3 bases are TGTGCCAGCAGCTTAGAGGGCCCTAGCGGACCTAAAGAGACCCAGTACTTC. This sequence encodes CASSLEGPSGPKETQYF. The chain is built from TRBV7-6 and TRBJ2-5, with 7 bases aligning to TRBD2. CDR1 is SGHVS, CDR2 FNYEAQ, per germline. Unmatched junction bases numbered 11, after V lost 1 base and J lost 3 bases. The CDR3 has 17 residues.

Here the CDR3 DNA reads TGTGCCAGCAGTTACGGGCTAGCGGGAGTTAATGAGCAGTTCTTC. This codes for CASSYGLAGVNEQFF. The rearrangement joins TRBV27 to TRBJ2-1; 10 bases match TRBD2. CDR1 and CDR2 from the germline V gene are MNHEY and SMNVEV (reference sequence). The CDR3 covers 15 residues. After removal of 4 bases from V and 7 bases from J, the junction contained 7 bases not matched to a gene.

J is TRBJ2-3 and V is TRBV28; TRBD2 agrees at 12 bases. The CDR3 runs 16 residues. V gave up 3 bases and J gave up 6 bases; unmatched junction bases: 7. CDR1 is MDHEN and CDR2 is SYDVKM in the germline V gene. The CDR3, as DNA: TGTGCCAGCAGTTTCAACCTAGCGGGAGGGCTTGATACGCAGTATTTT. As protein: CASSFNLAGGLDTQYF.

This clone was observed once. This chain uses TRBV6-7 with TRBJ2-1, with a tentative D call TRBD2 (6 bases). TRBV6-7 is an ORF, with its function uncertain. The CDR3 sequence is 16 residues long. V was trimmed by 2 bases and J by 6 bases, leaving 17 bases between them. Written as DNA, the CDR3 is TGTGCCAGCAGTTACCACCCGGGACTCCGGATCAATGAGCAGTTCTTC. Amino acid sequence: CASSYHPGLRINEQFF.

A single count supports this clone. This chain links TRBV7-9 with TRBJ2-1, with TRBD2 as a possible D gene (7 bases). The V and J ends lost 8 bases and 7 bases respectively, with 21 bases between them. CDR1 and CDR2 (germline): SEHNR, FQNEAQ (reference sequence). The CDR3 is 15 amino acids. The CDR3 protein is CASLGGREIWNEQFF. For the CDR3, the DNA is TGTGCCAGCCTAGGGGGGAGGGAAATTTGGAATGAGCAGTTCTTC.

The CDR3 region has the DNA TGCGCCAGCAGCCCGACAGGGGGCTCGGGTCGGGAGCAGTACTTC. It is translated as CASSPTGGSGREQYF. The V call is TRBV5-1, the J call TRBJ2-7, with 10 positions matching TRBD1. This CDR3 is 15 amino acids long. The V gene end was trimmed by 4 bases and the J gene end by 7 bases; junction bases not matched to a gene: 11. The germline CDR1 and CDR2 sequences are SGHRS and YFSETQ.

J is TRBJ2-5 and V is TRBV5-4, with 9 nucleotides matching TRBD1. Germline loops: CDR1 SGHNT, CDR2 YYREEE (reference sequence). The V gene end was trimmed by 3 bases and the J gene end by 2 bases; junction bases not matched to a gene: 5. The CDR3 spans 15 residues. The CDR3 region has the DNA TGTGCCAGCAGCTATCTCGGGACAGGGCAAGAGACCCAGTACTTC. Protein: CASSYLGTGQETQYF.

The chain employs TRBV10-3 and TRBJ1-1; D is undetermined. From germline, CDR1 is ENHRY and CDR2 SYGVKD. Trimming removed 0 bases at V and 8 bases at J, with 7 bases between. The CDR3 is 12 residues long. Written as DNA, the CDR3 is TGTGCCATCAGTGAGTCGCTCAGGGAAGCTTTCTTT. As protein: CAISESLREAFF.

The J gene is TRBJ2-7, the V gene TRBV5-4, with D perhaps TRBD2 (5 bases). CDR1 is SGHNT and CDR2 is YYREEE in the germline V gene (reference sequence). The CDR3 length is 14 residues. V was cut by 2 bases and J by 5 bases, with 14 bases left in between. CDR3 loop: CASSFVTGRDEQYF. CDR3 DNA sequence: TGTGCCAGCAGCTTCGTAACGGGAAGGGACGAGCAGTACTTC. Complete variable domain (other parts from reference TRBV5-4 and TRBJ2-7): ETGVTQSPTHLIKTRGQQVTLRCSSQSGHNTVSWYQQALGQGPQFIFQYYREEENGRGNFPPRFSGLQFPNYSSELNVNALELDDSALYLCASSFVTGRDEQYFGPGTRLTVT.

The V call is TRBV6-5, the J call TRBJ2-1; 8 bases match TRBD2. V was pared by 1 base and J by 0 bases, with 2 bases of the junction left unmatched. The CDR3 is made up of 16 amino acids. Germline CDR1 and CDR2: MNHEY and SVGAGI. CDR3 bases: TGTGCCAGCAGTTACTTAGCGGGAAGCTCCTACAATGAGCAGTTCTTC. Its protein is CASSYLAGSSYNEQFF.

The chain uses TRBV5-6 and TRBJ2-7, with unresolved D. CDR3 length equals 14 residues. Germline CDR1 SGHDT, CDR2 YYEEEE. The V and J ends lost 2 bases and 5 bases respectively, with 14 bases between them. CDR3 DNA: TGTGCCAGCAGCTTCTTCGGTTCCTTAAACGAGCAGTACTTC. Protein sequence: CASSFFGSLNEQYF.

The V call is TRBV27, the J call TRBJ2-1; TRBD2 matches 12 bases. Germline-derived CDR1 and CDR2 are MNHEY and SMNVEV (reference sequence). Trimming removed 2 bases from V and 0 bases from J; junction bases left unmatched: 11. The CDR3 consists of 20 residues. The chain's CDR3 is CASSLGGLAGGASSYNEQFF. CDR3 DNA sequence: TGTGCCAGCAGTTTAGGCGGCCTAGCGGGAGGGGCCAGCTCCTACAATGAGCAGTTCTTC.

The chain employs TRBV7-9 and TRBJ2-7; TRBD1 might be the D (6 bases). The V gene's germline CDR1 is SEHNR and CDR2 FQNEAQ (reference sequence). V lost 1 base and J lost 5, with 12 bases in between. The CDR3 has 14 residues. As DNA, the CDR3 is TGTGCCAGCAGCTTAGACAGGGATCGCCACGAGCAGTACTTC. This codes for CASSLDRDRHEQYF.

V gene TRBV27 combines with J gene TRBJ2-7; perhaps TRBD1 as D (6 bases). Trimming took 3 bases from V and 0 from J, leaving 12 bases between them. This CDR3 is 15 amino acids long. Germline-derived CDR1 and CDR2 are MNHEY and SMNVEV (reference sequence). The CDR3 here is CASSFAGVLSYEQYF. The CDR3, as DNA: TGTGCCAGCAGTTTCGCAGGGGTCCTCTCCTACGAGCAGTACTTC.

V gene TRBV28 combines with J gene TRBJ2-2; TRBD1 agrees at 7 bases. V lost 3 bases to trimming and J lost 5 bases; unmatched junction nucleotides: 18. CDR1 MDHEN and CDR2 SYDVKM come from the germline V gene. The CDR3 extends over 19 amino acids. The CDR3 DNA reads TGTGCCAGCAGTTTTCCCGGGACAGTACTAGGTAGCAAAACCGGGGAGCTGTTTTTT. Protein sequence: CASSFPGTVLGSKTGELFF.

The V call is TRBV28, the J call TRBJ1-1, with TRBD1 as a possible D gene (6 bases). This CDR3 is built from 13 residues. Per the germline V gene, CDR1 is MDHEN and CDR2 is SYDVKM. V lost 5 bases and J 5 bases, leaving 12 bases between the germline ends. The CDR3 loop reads CASSLGQPTEAFF. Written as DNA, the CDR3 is TGTGCCAGCAGTCTTGGACAGCCAACTGAAGCTTTCTTT.

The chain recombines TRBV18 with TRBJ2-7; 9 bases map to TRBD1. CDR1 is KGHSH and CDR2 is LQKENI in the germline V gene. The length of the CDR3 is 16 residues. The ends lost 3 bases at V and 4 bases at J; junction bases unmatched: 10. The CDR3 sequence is CASSPGDRVTWYEQYF. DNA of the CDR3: TGTGCCAGCTCACCGGGGGACAGGGTAACTTGGTACGAGCAGTACTTC.

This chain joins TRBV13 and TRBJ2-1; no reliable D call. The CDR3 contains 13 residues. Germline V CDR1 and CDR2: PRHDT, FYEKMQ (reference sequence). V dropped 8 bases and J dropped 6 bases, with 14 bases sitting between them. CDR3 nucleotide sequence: TGTGCCAGCGGGGTCCCTCCTATCAATGAGCAGTTCTTC. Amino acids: CASGVPPINEQFF.

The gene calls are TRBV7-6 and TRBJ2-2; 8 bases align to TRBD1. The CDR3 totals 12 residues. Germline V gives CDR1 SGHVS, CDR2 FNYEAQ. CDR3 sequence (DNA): TGTGGAGGGCAGGGGGCCAGCGGGGAGCTGTTTTTT. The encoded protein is CGGQGASGELFF.

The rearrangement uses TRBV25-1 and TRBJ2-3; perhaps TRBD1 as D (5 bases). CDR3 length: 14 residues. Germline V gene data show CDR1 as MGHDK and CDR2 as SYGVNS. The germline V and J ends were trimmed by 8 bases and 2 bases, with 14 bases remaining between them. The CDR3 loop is CASPPPGYTDTQYF. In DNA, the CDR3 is TGTGCCAGCCCGCCCCCAGGGTACACAGATACGCAGTATTTT. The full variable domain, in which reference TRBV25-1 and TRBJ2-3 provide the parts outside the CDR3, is EADIYQTPRYLVIGTGKKITLECSQTMGHDKMYWYQQDPGMELHLIHYSYGVNSTEKGDLSSESTVSRIRTEHFPLTLESARPSHTSQYLCASPPPGYTDTQYFGPGTRLTVL.

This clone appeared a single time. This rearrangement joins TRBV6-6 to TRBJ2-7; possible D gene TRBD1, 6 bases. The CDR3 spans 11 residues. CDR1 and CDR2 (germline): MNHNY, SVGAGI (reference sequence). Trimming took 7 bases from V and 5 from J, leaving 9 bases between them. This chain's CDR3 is CASTTGNEQYF. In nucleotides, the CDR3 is TGTGCCAGCACTACAGGGAACGAGCAGTACTTC.

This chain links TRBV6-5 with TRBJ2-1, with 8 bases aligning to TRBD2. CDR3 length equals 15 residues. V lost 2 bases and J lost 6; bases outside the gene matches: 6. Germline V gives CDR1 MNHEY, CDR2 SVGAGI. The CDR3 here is CASSYEVGGGNEQFF. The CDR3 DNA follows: TGTGCCAGCAGTTACGAGGTCGGGGGGGGCAATGAGCAGTTCTTC.

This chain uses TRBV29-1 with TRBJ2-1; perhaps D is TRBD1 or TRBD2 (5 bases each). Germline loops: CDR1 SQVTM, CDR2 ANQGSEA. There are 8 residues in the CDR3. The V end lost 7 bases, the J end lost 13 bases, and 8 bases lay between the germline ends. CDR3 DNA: TGCAGCGCCGGGACCCAGTTCTTC. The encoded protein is CSAGTQFF.

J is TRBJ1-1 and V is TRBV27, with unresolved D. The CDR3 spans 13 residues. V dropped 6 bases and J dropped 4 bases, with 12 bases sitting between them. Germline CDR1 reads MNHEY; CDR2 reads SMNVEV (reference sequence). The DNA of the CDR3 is TGTGCCAGCAGCCGAGGGTATGGCACTGAAGCTTTCTTT. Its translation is CASSRGYGTEAFF.

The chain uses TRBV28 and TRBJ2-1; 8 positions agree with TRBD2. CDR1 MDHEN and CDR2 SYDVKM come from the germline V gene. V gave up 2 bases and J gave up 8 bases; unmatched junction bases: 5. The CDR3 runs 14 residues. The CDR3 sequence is CASSLPGGLYEQFF. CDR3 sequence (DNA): TGTGCCAGCAGTTTACCGGGAGGGCTTTATGAGCAGTTCTTC.